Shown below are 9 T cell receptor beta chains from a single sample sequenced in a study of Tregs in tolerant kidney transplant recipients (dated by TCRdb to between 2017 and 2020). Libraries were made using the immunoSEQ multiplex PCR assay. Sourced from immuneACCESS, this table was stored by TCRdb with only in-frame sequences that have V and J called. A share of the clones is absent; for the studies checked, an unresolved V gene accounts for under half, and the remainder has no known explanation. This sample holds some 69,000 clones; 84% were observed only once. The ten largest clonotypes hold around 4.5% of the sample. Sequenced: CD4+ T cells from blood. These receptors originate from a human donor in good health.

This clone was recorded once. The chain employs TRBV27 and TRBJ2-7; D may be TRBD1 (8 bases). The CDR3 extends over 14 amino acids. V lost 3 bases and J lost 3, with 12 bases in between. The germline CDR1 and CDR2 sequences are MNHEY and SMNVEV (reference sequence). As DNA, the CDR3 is TGTGCCAGCAGTTTTACAGGGGGGGGCTACGAGCAGTACTTC. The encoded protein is CASSFTGGGYEQYF.

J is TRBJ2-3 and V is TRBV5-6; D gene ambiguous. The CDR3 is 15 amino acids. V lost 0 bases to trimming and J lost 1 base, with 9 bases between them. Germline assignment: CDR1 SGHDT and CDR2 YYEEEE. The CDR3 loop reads CASSLGTGRTDTQYF. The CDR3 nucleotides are TGTGCCAGCAGCTTGGGAACGGGTCGCACAGATACGCAGTATTTT.

CDR3 protein: CASSLTNSPLHF. The CDR3, as DNA: TGTGCCAGCAGCTTGACTAATTCACCCCTCCACTTT. The genes are TRBV7-2 and TRBJ1-6, with D unresolved. V lost 3 bases and J 6 bases, leaving 3 bases between the germline ends. The CDR3 consists of 12 residues. Germline lookup yields CDR1 SGHTA and CDR2 FQGNSA. The full variable domain, completed using reference TRBV7-2 and TRBJ1-6, is GAGVSQSPSNKVTEKGKDVELRCDPISGHTALYWYRQSLGQGLEFLIYFQGNSAPDKSGLPSDRFSAERTGGSVSTLTIQRTQQEDSAVYLCASSLTNSPLHFGNGTRLTVT.

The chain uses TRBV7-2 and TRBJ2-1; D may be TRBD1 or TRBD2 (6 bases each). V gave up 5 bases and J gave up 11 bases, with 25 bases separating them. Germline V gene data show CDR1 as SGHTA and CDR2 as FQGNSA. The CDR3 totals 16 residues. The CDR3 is CASSPPRLGGLTQQFF. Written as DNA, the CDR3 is TGTGCCAGCAGCCCACCCCGACTAGGGGGGCTAACACAGCAGTTCTTC.

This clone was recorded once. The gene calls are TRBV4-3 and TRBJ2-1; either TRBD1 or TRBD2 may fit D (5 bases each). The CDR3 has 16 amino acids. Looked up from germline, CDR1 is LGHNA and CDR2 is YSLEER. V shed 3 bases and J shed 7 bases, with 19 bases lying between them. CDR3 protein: CASSQGVGQGVNEQFF. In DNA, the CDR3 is TGCGCCAGCAGCCAGGGGGTTGGTCAGGGAGTTAATGAGCAGTTCTTC.

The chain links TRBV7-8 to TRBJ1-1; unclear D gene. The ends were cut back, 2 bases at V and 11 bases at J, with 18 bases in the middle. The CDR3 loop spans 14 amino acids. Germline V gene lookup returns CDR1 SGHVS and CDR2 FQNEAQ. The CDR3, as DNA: TGTGCCAGCAGCTTATCGGCCATCGCATCTGGGGCTTTCTTT. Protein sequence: CASSLSAIASGAFF. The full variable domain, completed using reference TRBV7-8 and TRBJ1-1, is GAGVSQSPRYKVAKRGQDVALRCDPISGHVSLFWYQQALGQGPEFLTYFQNEAQLDKSGLPSDRFFAERPEGSVSTLKIQRTQQEDSAVYLCASSLSAIASGAFFGQGTRLTVV.

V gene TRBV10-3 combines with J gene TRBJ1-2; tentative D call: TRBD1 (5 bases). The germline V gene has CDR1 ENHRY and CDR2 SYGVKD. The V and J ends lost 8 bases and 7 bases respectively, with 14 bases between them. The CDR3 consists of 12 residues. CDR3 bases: TGTGCCATCCAGAGGTTTAGGGGTGGCTACACCTTC. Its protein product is CAIQRFRGGYTF.

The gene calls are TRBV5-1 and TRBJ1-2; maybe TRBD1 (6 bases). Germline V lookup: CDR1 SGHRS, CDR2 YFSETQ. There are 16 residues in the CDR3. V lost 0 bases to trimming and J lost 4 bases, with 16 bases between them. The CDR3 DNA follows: TGCGCCAGCAGCTTGGTTCCCGGGGGGGGCGCCTATGGCTACACCTTC. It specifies CASSLVPGGGAYGYTF.

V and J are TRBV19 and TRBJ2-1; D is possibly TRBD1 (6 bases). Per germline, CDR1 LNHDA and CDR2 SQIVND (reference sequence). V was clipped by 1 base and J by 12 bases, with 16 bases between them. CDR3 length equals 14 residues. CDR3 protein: CASSIGGQTPSQFF. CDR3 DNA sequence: TGTGCCAGTAGTATAGGAGGACAGACGCCTTCGCAGTTCTTC. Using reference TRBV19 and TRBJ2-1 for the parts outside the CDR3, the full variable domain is DGGITQSPKYLFRKEGQNVTLSCEQNLNHDAMYWYRQDPGQGLRLIYYSQIVNDFQKGDIAEGYSVSREKKESFPLTVTSAQKNPTAFYLCASSIGGQTPSQFFGPGTRLTVL.